These 17 T cell receptor beta chains were all obtained from the same sample, sequenced in a study of patients and donors after allogeneic stem cell transplantation. TCRdb ran MiXCR on the RT-PCR reads and lists one entry per CDR3 protein. The sample lists tens of thousands of distinct CDR3 sequences, 45% to 50% seen once, with 50% to 75% in the top ten. Material for sequencing was blood, either unsorted or a sorted T cell fraction (not recorded which). The receptors originated from a human donor who was either an allogeneic HSCT recipient or a stem cell or donor lymphocyte infusion donor (not recorded which). It is not recorded whose cells these are; they may come from a transplant donor.

The chain recombines TRBV7-9 with TRBJ1-5; D may be TRBD1 (6 bases). V was cut by 1 base and J by 4 bases, with 11 bases left in between. Germline values: CDR1 SEHNR, CDR2 FQNEAQ (reference sequence). The CDR3 runs to 15 residues. DNA of the CDR3: TGTGCCAGCAGCTTAGGGGACAACAGAAATCAGCCCCAGCATTTT. Translated, it gives CASSLGDNRNQPQHF.

This chain connects TRBV5-6 to TRBJ1-4; D unresolved. V was pared by 1 base and J by 3 bases, with 1 base between. CDR1 and CDR2 from the germline V gene are SGHDT and YYEEEE. This CDR3 is built from 12 residues. Written as DNA, the CDR3 is TGTGCCAGCAGCTTGCCTAATGAAAAACTGTTTTTT. It codes for CASSLPNEKLFF. Full variable domain (rest looked up from reference TRBV5-6 and TRBJ1-4): DAGVTQSPTHLIKTRGQQVTLRCSPKSGHDTVSWYQQALGQGPQFIFQYYEEEERQRGNFPDRFSGHQFPNYSSELNVNALLLGDSALYLCASSLPNEKLFFGSGTQLSVL.

V usage is TRBV7-9 and J usage is TRBJ1-4; D remains unclear. The V gene's germline CDR1 is SEHNR and CDR2 FQNEAQ (reference sequence). This CDR3 has 15 residues. V was cut by 5 bases and J by 4 bases, with 14 bases left in between. The CDR3 DNA is TGTGCCAGCAGCAAGATAGGACGGGATAATGAAAAACTGTTTTTT. It encodes CASSKIGRDNEKLFF.

The chain employs TRBV28 and TRBJ1-5; 9 nucleotides agree with TRBD1. Trimming cost V 3 bases and J 8 bases; bases outside gene matches: 5. The CDR3 length is 14 residues. Germline V gene data show CDR1 as MDHEN and CDR2 as SYDVKM. The CDR3 bases are TGTGCCAGCAGTTTGACAGGGGGGCTTGAGCCCCAGCATTTT. Translated, it gives CASSLTGGLEPQHF.

J is TRBJ1-2 and V is TRBV28; D gene unclear. From germline, CDR1 is MDHEN and CDR2 SYDVKM. V was pared by 4 bases and J by 5 bases, with 23 bases between. The CDR3 totals 17 residues. CDR3 DNA sequence: TGTGCCAGCAGTTCGCCGAGTTGGACGGACCGGATTTATGGCTACACCTTC. This codes for CASSSPSWTDRIYGYTF.

A few counts support this clonotype. The gene calls are TRBV11-2 and TRBJ2-1; D ambiguous. Germline CDR1 and CDR2: SGHAT and FQNNGV. This CDR3 region has 14 residues. V shed 0 bases and J shed 6 bases, with 9 bases lying between them. The CDR3 DNA is TGTGCCAGCAGCTTAGATCGACGAGGCAATGAGCAGTTCTTC. This gives the protein CASSLDRRGNEQFF.

This chain joins TRBV7-9 and TRBJ1-3; tentatively, D is TRBD1 (5 bases). Per germline, CDR1 SEHNR and CDR2 FQNEAQ (reference sequence). V was shortened by 3 bases and J by 6 bases, with 15 bases between the two germline ends. The CDR3 runs to 15 residues. The CDR3 is CASSFHDSDPNTIYF. As DNA, the CDR3 is TGTGCCAGCAGCTTTCACGACAGCGACCCAAACACCATATATTTT.

The rearrangement uses TRBV15 and TRBJ1-4; D unclear. The CDR3 spans 14 residues. Germline values: CDR1 LNHNV, CDR2 YYDKDF (reference sequence). V lost 0 bases and J 8 bases, leaving 10 bases between the germline ends. In DNA form, the CDR3 reads TGTGCCACCAGCAGAGAGGGAATTGGAGAAAAACTGTTTTTT. It is translated as CATSREGIGEKLFF.

This clonotype was seen more than once but under ten times. The V gene is TRBV28, the J gene TRBJ1-6; weak D call: TRBD1 (6 bases). V dropped 4 bases and J dropped 7 bases, with 11 bases sitting between them. This CDR3 has 14 residues. CDR1 is MDHEN and CDR2 is SYDVKM in the germline V gene. The CDR3 is CASSSGQINSPLHF. The CDR3 region has the DNA TGTGCCAGCAGTTCCGGACAGATCAATTCACCCCTCCACTTT.

J is TRBJ1-1 and V is TRBV4-3, with TRBD1 as a possible D gene (6 bases). The ends were cut back, 3 bases at V and 5 bases at J, with 13 bases in the middle. Germline assignment: CDR1 LGHNA and CDR2 YSLEER. The CDR3 loop spans 14 amino acids. The CDR3 bases are TGCGCCAGCAGCCATGACCAGGGGCGAACTGAAGCTTTCTTT. Encoded protein: CASSHDQGRTEAFF.

The chain is built from TRBV7-2 and TRBJ2-1; 9 bases map to TRBD2. The CDR3 extends over 18 amino acids. The V segment lost 1 base and the J segment 1 base; nucleotides outside the gene matches: 8. The germline V gene has CDR1 SGHTA and CDR2 FQGNSA. The DNA of the CDR3 is TGTGCCAGCAGCTTAGATGGTAGCGGGAGAGGATCCTACAATGAGCAGTTCTTC. It is translated as CASSLDGSGRGSYNEQFF.

This clonotype has just a few counts. The chain uses TRBV7-2 and TRBJ1-2, with no clear D. CDR1 and CDR2 (germline): SGHTA, FQGNSA. The CDR3 is 13 amino acids. Trimming removed 5 bases from V and 0 bases from J, with 7 bases in between. The CDR3 protein is CASSRLPNYGYTF. In DNA, the CDR3 is TGTGCCAGCAGCCGGCTACCTAACTATGGCTACACCTTC.

Of note for this clonotype: One end of the junction fails to match germline, which may point to a read error. This rearrangement joins TRBV5-6 to TRBJ1-5; D is unresolved. Looked up from germline, CDR1 is SGHDT and CDR2 is YYEEEE. The CDR3 covers 13 residues. The CDR3 reads CASSLRSNQTQHF. The CDR3 region has the DNA TGTGCCAGCAGCCTCCGTAGCAATCAGACCCAGCATTTT. The full variable domain, rest sourced from reference TRBV5-6 and TRBJ1-5, is DAGVTQSPTHLIKTRGQQVTLRCSPKSGHDTVSWYQQALGQGPQFIFQYYEEEERQRGNFPDRFSGHQFPNYSSELNVNALLLGDSALYLCASSLRSNQTQHFGDGTRLSIL.

The V gene is TRBV4-3, the J gene TRBJ1-1, with 7 bases matching TRBD1. CDR1 is LGHNA, CDR2 YSLEER, per germline. CDR3 size: 15 residues. After removal of 4 bases from V and 10 bases from J, the junction contained 15 bases not matched to a gene. The CDR3 nucleotides read TGCGCCAGCAGCCCCACGGGACAGACCCCGACTTTAGCTTTCTTT. It is translated as CASSPTGQTPTLAFF.

The CDR3 nucleotides read TGCGCCAGCAGCGGATCCTACGAGCAGTACTTC. As protein: CASSGSYEQYF. V gene TRBV5-1 combines with J gene TRBJ2-7; no reliable D call. Trimming cost V 4 bases and J 1 base, with 3 bases left between them. This CDR3 spans 11 amino acids. Per the germline V gene, CDR1 is SGHRS and CDR2 is YFSETQ.

This chain links TRBV5-1 with TRBJ2-5; D remains unclear. Between the trimmed V and J ends, which lost 1 base and 3 bases, there was a span of 7 bases. This CDR3 region has 13 residues. Germline V lookup: CDR1 SGHRS, CDR2 YFSETQ. DNA of the CDR3: TGCGCCAGCAGCTTGCTAAGGGAAGAGACCCAGTACTTC. This sequence encodes CASSLLREETQYF.

Only one count was recorded for this clonotype. This chain uses TRBV5-1 with TRBJ1-2, with a possible D match to TRBD1 (6 bases). This CDR3 spans 14 amino acids. CDR1 and CDR2 from the germline V gene are SGHRS and YFSETQ. Trimming removed 5 bases at V and 2 bases at J, with 13 bases between. This CDR3 is CASRPGASNYGYTF. In DNA form, the CDR3 reads TGCGCCAGCAGACCAGGGGCCTCAAACTATGGCTACACCTTC.